The entry below describes one T cell receptor (beta chain). The method was immunoSEQ multiplex PCR; TCRdb's version includes in-frame clones alone and lacks a portion of them. Altogether around 170,000 clones are present, about 86% being singletons, with the ten largest covering about 7%. Germline V gene data show CDR1 as SGHTS and CDR2 as YDEGEE. The CDR3 sequence is 14 residues long. V was shortened by 4 bases and J by 0 bases, with 11 bases between the two germline ends. The data originate from a study of blood T cell repertoires in COVID-19. The rearrangement joins TRBV5-8 to TRBJ2-7; D may be TRBD2 (7 bases). The origin of this receptor is a man aged 45 to 65 with active or convalescent COVID-19. Sequencing was performed on peripheral blood. CDR3 protein: CASSRGGLSYEQYF. CDR3 bases: TGTGCCAGCAGCAGGGGGGGACTCTCCTACGAGCAGTACTTC.